This T cell receptor beta chain was documented in a study of T cell responses to AZD1222 COVID-19 vaccine. Concerning this clone itself: Its target is unknown.

Both about-4-week and about-12-week second-dose recipients were combined. The germline CDR1 and CDR2 sequences are MNHNY and SVGAGI (reference sequence). The CDR3 contains 14 residues. V was pared by 0 bases and J by 4 bases, with 7 bases between. General study findings and limits: Donors were mostly white British, more females; clonal diversity possibly underestimated. In the spike-specific TCR repertoire, nearly half reportedly target unmutated variant regions.

The assay was immunoSEQ multiplex PCR, and TCRdb's table has in-frame clones only and misses some. Among about 110,000 clones listed, roughly nine tenths were seen once. The rearrangement links TRBV6-6 to TRBJ2-1; D gene uncertain. The sample here was peripheral blood, taken 28 days after the second AZD1222 dose. The clonotype originates from an adult who received the AZD1222 COVID-19 vaccine. CDR3 sequence: CASSYSSVYNEQFF. The CDR3 coding sequence is TGTGCCAGCAGTTACTCGAGCGTTTACAATGAGCAGTTCTTC.